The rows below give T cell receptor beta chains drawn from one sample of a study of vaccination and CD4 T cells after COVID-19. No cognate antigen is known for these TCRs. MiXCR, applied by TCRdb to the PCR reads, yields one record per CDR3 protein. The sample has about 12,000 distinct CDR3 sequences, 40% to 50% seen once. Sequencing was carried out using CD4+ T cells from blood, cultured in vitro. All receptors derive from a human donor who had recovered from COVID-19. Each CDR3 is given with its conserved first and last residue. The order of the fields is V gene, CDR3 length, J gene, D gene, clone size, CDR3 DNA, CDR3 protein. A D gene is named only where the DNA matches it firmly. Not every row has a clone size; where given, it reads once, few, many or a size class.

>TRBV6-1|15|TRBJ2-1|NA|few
TGTGCCAGCAGTGGGAGTAGCCGCCTGAGGAATGAGCAGTTCTTC
CASSGSSRLRNEQFF
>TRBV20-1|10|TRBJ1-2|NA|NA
TGCAGTGCTTGGAGCTATGGCTACACCTTC
CSAWSYGYTF
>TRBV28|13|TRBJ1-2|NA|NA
TGTGCCAGCAATAGGACACCCTCCTATGGCTACACCTTC
CASNRTPSYGYTF
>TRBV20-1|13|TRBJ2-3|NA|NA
TGCAGTGCGGACAGTTCTATCACAGATACGCAGTATTTT
CSADSSITDTQYF
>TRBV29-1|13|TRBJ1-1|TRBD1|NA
TGCAGCGACGGGAGGGGGATTGCAGGGGGAGCTTTCTTT
CSDGRGIAGGAFF
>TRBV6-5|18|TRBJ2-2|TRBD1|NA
TGTGCCAGCAGTTACTCCATTATCAGGACAGGGTTTACCGGGGAGCTGTTTTTT
CASSYSIIRTGFTGELFF
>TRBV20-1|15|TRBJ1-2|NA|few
TGCAGTGCCACACCGACGGCCGCCGGACCCTATGGCTACACCTTC
CSATPTAAGPYGYTF
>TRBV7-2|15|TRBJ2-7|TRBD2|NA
TGTGCCAGCAGCAAGGCGGGAGGGCCTTTCTACGAGCAGTACTTC
CASSKAGGPFYEQYF
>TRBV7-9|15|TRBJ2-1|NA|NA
TGTGCCAGCAGCTTAAACGGTTACTCCTACAATGAGCAGTTCTTC
CASSLNGYSYNEQFF
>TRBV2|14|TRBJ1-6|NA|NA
TGTGCCAGCAGCGAGAGCTCCTATAATTCACCCCTCCACTTT
CASSESSYNSPLHF
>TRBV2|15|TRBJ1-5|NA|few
TGTGCCAGCACCCCGAGGTTCGTAGGGGATCAGCCCCAGCATTTT
CASTPRFVGDQPQHF
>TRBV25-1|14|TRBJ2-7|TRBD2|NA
TGTGCCAGCACTCCGGGAGGGAGCTCCTACGAGCAGTACTTC
CASTPGGSSYEQYF
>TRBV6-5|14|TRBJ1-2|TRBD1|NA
TGTGCCAGCAGTTACTCGGGACAGCCCTATGGCTACACCTTC
CASSYSGQPYGYTF
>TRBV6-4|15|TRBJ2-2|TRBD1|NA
TGTGCCAGCAAGTTGGACAGGGCGTCCACCGGGGAGCTGTTTTTT
CASKLDRASTGELFF
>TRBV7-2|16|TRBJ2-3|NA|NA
TGTGCCAGCAGCGATGGACTGGGGACTAGCACAGATACGCAGTATTTT
CASSDGLGTSTDTQYF
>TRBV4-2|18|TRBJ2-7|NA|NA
TGTGCCAGCAGCAAAATCTTAACACTAGATCCCCGCAACTACGAGCAGTACTTC
CASSKILTLDPRNYEQYF
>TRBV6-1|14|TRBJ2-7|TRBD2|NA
TGTGCCAGCACTGCAGGGACTAGTATAGTCGAGCAGTACTTC
CASTAGTSIVEQYF
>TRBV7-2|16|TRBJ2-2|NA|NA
TGTGCCAGCAGCTTAAGGTTCGGGGACTCGACCGGGGAGCTGTTTTTT
CASSLRFGDSTGELFF
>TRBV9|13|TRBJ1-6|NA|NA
TGTGCCAGCAGTGTTTTAGATAATTCACCCCTCCACTTT
CASSVLDNSPLHF
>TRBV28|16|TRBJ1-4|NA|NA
TGTGCCAGCAGTTTCGCGAGAGCTCTTGGTAATGAAAAACTGTTTTTT
CASSFARALGNEKLFF